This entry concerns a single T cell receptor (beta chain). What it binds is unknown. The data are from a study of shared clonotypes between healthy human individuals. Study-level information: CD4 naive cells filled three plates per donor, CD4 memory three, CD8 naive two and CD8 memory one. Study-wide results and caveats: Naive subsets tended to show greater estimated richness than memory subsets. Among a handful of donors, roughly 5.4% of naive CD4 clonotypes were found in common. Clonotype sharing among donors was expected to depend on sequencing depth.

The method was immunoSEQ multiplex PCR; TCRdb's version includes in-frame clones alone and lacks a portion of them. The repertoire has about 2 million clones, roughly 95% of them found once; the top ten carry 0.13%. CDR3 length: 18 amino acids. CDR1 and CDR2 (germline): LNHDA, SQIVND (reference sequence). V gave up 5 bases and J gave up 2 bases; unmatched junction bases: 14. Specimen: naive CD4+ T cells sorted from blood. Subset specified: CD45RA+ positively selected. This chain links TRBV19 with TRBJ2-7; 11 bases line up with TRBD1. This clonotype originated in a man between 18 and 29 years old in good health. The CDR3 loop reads CASSQAGTGGCRAYEQYF. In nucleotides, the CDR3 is TGTGCCAGTAGTCAGGCCGGGACAGGGGGTTGCCGGGCCTACGAGCAGTACTTC.